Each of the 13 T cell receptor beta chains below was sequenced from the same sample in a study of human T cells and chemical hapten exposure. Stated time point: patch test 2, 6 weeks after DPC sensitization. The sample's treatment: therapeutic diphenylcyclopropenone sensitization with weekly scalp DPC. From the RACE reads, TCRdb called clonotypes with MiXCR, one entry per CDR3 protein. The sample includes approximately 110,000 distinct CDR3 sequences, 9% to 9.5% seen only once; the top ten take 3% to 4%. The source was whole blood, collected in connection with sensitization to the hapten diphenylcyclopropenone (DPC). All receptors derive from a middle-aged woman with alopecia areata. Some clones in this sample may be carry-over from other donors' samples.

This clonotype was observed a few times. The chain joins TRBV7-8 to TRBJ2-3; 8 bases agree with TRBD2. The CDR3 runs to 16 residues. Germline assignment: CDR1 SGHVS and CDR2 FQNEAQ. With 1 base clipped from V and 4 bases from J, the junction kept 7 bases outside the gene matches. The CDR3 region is CASSLVSRGVSDTQYF. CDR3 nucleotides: TGTGCCAGCAGCTTAGTCTCGCGGGGGGTGTCAGATACGCAGTATTTT.

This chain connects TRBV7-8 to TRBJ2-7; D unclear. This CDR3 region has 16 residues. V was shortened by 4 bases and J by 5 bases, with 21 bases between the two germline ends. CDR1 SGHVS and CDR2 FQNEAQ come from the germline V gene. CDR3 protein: CASSYKLDPMNDEQYF. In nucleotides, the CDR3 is TGTGCCAGCAGCTACAAACTGGATCCTATGAATGACGAGCAGTACTTC.

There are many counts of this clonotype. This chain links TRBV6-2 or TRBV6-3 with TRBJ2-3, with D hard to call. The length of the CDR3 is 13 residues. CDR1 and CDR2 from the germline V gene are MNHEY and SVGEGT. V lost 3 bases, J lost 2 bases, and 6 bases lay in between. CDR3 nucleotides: TGTGCCAGCAGTTATGGTCCCACAGATACGCAGTATTTT. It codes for CASSYGPTDTQYF.

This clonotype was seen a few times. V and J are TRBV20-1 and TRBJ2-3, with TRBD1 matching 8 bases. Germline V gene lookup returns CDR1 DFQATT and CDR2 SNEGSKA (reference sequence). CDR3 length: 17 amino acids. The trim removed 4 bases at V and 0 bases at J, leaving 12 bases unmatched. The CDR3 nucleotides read TGCAGTGCTACCTCCGGACAGGGACCTTTTAGCACAGATACGCAGTATTTT. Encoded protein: CSATSGQGPFSTDTQYF.

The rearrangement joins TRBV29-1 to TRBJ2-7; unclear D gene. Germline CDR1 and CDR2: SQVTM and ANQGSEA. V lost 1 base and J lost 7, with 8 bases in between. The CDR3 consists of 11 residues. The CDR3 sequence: CSVEGNKEQYF. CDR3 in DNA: TGCAGCGTTGAAGGGAACAAGGAGCAGTACTTC.

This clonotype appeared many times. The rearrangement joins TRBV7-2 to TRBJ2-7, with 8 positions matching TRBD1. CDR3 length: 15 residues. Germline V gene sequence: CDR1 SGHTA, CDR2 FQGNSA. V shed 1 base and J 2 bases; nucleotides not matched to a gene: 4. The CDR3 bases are TGTGCCAGCAGCTTAGGGGCGACAGGGGCCTACGAGCAGTACTTC. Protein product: CASSLGATGAYEQYF. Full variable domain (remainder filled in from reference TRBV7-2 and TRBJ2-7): GAGVSQSPSNKVTEKGKDVELRCDPISGHTALYWYRQSLGQGLEFLIYFQGNSAPDKSGLPSDRFSAERTGGSVSTLTIQRTQQEDSAVYLCASSLGATGAYEQYFGPGTRLTVT.

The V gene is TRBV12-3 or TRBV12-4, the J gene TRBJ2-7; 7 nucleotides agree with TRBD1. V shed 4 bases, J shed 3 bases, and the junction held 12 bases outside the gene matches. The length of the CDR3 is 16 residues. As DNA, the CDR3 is TGTGCCAGCAGTTCGCCTCAGGGACAGCTCAGCTACGAGCAGTACTTC. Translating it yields CASSSPQGQLSYEQYF.

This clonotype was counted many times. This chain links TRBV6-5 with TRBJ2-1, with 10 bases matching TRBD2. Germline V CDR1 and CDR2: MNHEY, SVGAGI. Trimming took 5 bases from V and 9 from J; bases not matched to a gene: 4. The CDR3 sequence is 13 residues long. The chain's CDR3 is CASSATSGVEQFF. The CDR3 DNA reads TGTGCCAGCAGTGCTACTAGCGGGGTTGAGCAGTTCTTC.

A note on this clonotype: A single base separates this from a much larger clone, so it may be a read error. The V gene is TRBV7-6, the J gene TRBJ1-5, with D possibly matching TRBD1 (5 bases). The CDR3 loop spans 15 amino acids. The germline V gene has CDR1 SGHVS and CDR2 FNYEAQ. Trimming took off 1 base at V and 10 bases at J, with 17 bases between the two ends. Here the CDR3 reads CASSLVPGLTHPQHF. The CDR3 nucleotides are TGTGCCAGCAGCTTAGTACCAGGGTTGACGCATCCCCAGCATTTT.

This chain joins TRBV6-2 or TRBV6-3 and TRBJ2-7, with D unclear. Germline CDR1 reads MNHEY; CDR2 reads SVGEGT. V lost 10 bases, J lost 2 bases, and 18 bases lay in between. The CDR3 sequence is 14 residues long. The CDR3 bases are TGTGCCACCTGTTTTGCGGACGGACCCTACGAGCAGTACTTC. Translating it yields CATCFADGPYEQYF.

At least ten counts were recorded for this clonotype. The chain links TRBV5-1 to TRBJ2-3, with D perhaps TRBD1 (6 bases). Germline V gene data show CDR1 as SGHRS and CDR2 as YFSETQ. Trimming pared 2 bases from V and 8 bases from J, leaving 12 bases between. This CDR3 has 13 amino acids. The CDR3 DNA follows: TGCGCCAGCAGCTTCGAGGACAGCACTACGCAGTATTTT. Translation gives CASSFEDSTTQYF.

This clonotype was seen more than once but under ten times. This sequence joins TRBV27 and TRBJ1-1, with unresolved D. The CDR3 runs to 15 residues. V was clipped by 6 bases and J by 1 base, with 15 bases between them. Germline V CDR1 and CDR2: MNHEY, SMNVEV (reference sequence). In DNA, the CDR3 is TGTGCCAGCAGGCCTTTTTCTGGTTGGAACACTGAAGCTTTCTTT. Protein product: CASRPFSGWNTEAFF.

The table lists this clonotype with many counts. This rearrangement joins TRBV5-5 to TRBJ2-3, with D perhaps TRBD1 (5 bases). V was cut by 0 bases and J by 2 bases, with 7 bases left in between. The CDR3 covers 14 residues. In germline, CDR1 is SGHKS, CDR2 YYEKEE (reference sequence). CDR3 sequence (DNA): TGTGCCAGCAGCTTGGGACAGATCACAGATACGCAGTATTTT. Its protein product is CASSLGQITDTQYF.